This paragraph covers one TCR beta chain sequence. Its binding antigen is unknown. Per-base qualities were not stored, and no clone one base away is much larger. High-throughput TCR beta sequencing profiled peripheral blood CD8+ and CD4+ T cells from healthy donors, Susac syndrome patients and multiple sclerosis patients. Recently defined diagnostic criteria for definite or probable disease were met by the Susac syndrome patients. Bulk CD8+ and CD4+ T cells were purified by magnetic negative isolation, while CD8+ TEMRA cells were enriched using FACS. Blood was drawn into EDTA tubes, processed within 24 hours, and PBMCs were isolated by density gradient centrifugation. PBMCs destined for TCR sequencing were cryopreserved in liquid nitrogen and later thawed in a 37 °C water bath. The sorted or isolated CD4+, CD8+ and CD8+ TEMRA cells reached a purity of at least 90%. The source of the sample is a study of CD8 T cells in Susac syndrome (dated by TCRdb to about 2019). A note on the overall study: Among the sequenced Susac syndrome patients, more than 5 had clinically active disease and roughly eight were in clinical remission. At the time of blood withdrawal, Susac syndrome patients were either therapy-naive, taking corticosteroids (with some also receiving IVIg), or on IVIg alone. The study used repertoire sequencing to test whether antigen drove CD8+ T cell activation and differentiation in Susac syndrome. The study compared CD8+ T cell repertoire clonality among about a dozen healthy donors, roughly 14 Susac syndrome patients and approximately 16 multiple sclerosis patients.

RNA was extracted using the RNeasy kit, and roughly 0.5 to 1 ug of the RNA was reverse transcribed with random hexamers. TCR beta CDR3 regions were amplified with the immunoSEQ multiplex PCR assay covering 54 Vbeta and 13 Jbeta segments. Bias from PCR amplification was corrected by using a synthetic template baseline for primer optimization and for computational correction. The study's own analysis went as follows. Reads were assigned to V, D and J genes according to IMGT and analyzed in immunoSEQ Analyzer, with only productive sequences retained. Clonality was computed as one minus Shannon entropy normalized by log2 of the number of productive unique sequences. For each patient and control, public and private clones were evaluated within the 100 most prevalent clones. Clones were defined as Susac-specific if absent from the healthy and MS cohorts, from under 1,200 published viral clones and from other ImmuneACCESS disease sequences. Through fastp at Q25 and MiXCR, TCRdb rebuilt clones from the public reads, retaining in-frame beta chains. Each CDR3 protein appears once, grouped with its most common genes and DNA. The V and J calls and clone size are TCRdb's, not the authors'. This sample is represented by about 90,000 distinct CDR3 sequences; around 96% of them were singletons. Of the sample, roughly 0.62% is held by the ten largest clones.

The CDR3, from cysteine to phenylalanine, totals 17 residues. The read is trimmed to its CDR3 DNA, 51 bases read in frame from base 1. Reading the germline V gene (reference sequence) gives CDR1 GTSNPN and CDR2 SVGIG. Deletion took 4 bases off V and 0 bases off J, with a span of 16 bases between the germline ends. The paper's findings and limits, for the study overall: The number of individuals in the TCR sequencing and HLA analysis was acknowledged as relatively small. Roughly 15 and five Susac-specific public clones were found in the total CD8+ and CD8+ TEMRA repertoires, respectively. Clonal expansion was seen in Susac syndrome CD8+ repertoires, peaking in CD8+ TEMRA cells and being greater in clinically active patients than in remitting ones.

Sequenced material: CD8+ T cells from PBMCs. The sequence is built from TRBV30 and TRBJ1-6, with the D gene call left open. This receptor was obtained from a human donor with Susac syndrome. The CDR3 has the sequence CAWTKAPGLSYNSPLHF. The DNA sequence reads TGTGCCTGGACGAAAGCTCCAGGTCTCTCCTATAATTCACCCCTCCACTTT.